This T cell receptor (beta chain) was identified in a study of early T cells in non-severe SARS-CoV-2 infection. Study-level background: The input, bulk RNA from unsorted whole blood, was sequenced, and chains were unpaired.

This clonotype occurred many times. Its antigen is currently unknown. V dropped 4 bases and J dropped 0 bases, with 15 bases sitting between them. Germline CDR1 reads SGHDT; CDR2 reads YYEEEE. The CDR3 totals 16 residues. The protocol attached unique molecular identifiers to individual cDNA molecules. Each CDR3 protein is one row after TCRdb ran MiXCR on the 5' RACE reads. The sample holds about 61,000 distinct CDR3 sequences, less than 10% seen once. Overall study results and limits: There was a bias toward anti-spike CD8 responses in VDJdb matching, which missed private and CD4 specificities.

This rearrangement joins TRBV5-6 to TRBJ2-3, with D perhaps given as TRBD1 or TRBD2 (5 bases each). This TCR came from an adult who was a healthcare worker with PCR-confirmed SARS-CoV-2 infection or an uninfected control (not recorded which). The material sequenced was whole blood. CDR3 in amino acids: CASSRDGAPSTDTQYF. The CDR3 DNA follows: TGTGCCAGCAGCCGAGACGGGGCTCCTAGCACAGATACGCAGTATTTT.